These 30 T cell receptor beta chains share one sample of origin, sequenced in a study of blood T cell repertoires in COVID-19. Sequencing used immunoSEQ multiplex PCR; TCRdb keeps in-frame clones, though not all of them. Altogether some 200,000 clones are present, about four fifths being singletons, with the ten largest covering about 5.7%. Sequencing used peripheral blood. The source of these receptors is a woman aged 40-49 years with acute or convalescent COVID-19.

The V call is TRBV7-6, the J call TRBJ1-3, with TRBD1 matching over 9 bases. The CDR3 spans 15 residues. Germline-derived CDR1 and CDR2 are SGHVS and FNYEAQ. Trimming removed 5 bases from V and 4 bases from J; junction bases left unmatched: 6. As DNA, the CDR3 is TGTGCCAGCAGCCAACGGACAGGGGACGGAAACACCATATATTTT. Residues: CASSQRTGDGNTIYF.

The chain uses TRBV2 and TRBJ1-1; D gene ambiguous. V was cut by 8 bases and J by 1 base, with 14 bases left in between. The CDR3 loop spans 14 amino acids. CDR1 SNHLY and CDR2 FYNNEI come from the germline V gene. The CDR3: CASVLLTPNTEAFF. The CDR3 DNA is TGTGCCAGCGTACTCCTTACCCCGAACACTGAAGCTTTCTTT.

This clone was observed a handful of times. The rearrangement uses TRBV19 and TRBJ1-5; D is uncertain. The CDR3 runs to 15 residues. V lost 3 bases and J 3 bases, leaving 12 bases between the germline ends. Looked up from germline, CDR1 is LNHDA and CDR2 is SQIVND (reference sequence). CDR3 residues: CASSMLAGYNQPQHF. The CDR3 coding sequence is TGTGCCAGTAGTATGCTGGCAGGTTACAATCAGCCCCAGCATTTT.

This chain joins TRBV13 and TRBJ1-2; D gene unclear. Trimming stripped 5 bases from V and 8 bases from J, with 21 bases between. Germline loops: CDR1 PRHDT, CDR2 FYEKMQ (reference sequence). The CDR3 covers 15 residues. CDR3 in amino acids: CASSHRGWAWEGYTF. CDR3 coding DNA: TGTGCCAGCAGCCATCGGGGATGGGCTTGGGAGGGCTACACCTTC. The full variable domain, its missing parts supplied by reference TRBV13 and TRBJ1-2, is AAGVIQSPRHLIKEKRETATLKCYPIPRHDTVYWYQQGPGQDPQFLISFYEKMQSDKGSIPDRFSAQQFSDYHSELNMSSLELGDSALYFCASSHRGWAWEGYTFGSGTRLTVV.

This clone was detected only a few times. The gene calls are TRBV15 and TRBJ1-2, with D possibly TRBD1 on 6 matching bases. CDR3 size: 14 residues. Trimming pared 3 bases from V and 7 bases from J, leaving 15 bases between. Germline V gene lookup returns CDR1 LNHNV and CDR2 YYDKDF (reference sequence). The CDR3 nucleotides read TGTGCCACCAGCAGTTACACAGGGTTATCTGGCTACACCTTC. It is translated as CATSSYTGLSGYTF.

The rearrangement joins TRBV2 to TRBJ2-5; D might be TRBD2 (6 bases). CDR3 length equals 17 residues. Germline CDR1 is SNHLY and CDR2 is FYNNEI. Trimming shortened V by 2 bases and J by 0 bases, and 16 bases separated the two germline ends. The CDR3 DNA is TGTGCCAGCAGTGAATCTGGTGTTAGCGGCTACCAAGAGACCCAGTACTTC. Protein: CASSESGVSGYQETQYF.

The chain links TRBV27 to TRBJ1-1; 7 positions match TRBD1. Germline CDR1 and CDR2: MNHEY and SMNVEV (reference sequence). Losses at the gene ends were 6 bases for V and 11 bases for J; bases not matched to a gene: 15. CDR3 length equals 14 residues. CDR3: CASSPGQLSRSAFF. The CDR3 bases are TGTGCCAGCAGCCCGGGACAGTTATCGAGGTCGGCTTTCTTT.

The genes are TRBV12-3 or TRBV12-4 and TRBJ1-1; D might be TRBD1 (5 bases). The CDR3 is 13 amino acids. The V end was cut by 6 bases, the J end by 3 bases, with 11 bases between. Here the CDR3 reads CASSRLRDTEAFF. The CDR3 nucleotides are TGTGCCAGCAGCCGTCTCAGGGACACTGAAGCTTTCTTT.

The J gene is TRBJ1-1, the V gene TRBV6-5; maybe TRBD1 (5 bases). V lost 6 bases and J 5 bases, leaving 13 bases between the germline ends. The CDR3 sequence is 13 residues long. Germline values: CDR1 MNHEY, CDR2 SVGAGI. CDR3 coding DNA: TGTGCCAGCAGAAGACAGTCTCGGACTGAAGCTTTCTTT. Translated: CASRRQSRTEAFF.

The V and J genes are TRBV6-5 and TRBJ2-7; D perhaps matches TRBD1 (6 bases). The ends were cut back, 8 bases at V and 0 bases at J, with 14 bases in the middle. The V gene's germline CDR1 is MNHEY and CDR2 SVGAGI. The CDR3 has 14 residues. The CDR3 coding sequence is TGTGCCAGCGGGTTTTCGGACAGCTCCTACGAGCAGTACTTC. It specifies CASGFSDSSYEQYF.

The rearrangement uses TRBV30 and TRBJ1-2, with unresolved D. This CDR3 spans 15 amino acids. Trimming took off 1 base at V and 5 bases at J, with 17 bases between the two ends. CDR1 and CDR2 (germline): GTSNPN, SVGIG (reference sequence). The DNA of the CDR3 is TGTGCCTGGAGTGGCCCTCGCGAGGGAGGATATGGCTACACCTTC. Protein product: CAWSGPREGGYGYTF.

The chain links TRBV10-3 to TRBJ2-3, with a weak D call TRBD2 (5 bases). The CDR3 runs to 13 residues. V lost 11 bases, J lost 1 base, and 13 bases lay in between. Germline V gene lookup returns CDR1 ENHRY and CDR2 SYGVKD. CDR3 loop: CAARLSGTDTQYF. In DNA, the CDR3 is TGTGCCGCCCGCCTTAGCGGCACAGATACGCAGTATTTT.

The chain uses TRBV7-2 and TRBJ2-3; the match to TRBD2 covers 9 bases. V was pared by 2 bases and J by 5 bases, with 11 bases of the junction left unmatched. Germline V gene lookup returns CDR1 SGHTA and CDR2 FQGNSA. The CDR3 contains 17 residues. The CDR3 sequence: CASSLNGLAGVGDTQYF. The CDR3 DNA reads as TGTGCCAGCAGCTTAAATGGGTTAGCGGGAGTGGGAGATACGCAGTATTTT.

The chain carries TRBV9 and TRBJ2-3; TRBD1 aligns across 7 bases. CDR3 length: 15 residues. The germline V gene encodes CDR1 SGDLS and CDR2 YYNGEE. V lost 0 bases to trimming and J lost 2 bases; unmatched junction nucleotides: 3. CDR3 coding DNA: TGTGCCAGCAGCGTAGTAGGACAGGTCACAGATACGCAGTATTTT. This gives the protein CASSVVGQVTDTQYF.

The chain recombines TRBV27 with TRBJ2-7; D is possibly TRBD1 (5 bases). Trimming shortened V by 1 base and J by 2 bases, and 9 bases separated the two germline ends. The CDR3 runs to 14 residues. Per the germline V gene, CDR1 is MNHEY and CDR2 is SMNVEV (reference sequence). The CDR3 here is CASSLFQGTYEQYF. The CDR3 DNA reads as TGTGCCAGCAGTTTATTCCAGGGAACCTACGAGCAGTACTTC.

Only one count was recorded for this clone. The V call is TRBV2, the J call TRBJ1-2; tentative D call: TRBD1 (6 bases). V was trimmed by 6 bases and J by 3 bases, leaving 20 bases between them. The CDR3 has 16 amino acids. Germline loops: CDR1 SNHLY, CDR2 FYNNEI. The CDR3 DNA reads TGTGCCAGCAGCCAAGGGGGGGGGCAGCGGTACTATGGCTACACCTTC. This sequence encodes CASSQGGGQRYYGYTF. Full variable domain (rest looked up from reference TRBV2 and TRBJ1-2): EPEVTQTPSHQVTQMGQEVILRCVPISNHLYFYWYRQILGQKVEFLVSFYNNEISEKSEIFDDQFSVERPDGSNFTLKIRSTKLEDSAMYFCASSQGGGQRYYGYTFGSGTRLTVV.

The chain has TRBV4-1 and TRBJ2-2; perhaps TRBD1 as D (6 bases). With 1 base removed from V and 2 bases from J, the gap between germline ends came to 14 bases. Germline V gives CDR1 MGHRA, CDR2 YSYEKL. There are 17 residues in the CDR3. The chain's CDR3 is CASSQGPGHKNTGELFF. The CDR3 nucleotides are TGCGCCAGCAGCCAAGGCCCGGGACACAAAAACACCGGGGAGCTGTTTTTT.

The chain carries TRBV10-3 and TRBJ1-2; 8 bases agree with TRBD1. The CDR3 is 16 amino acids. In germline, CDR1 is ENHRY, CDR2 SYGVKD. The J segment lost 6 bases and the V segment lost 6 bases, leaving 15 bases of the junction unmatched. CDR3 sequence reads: CAISAGSDRVKDGYTF. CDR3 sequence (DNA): TGTGCCATCAGCGCGGGATCGGACAGGGTTAAGGATGGCTACACCTTC.

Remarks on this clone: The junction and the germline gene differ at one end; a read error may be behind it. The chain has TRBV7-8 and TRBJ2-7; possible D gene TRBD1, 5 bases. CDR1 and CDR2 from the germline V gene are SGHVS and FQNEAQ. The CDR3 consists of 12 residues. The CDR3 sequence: CASSFKGYGQYF. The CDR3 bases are TGTGCCAGCAGCTTTAAGGGGTACGGGCAGTACTTC.

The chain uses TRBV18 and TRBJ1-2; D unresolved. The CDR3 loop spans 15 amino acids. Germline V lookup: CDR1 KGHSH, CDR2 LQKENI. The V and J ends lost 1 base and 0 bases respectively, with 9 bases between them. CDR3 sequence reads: CASSPLPEANYGYTF. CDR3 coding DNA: TGTGCCAGCTCACCACTACCAGAAGCTAACTATGGCTACACCTTC.

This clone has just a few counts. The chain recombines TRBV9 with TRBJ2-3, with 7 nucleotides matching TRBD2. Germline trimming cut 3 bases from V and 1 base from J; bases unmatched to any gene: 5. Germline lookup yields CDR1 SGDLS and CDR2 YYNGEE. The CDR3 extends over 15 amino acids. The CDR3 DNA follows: TGTGCCAGCAGCGCGGTACGGGGGGGCACAGATACGCAGTATTTT. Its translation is CASSAVRGGTDTQYF.

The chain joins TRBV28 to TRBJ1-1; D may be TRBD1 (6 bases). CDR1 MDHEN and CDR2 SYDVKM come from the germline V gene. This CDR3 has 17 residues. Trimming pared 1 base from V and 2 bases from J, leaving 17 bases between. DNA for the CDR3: TGTGCCAGCAGTTTATCGGCCCAAGGGGGTTTTAACACTGAAGCTTTCTTT. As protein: CASSLSAQGGFNTEAFF.

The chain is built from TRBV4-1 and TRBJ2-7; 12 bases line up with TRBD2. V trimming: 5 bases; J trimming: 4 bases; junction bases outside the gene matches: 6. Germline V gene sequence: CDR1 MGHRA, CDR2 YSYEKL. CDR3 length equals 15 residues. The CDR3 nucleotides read TGCGCCAGCAGCGCGACTAGCGGGGGAGATTACGAGCAGTACTTC. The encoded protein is CASSATSGGDYEQYF.

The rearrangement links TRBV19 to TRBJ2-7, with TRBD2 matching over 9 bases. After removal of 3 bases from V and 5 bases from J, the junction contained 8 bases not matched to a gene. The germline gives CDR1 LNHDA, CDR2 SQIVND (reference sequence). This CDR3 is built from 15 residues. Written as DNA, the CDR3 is TGTGCCAGTAGTATTGTGCTAGCGGGAACGAACGAGCAGTACTTC. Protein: CASSIVLAGTNEQYF.

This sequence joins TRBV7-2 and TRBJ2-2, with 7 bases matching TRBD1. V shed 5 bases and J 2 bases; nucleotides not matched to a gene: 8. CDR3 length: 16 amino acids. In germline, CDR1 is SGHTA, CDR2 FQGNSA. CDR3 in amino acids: CASSKGTAFNTGELFF. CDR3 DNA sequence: TGTGCCAGCAGCAAAGGGACAGCCTTTAACACCGGGGAGCTGTTTTTT.

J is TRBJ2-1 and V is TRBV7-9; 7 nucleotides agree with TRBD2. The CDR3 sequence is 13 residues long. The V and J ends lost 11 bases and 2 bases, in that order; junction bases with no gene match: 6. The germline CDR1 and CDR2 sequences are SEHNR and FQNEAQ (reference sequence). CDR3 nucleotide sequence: TGTGCCTGCGGGGGAAACACCTACAATGAGCAGTTCTTC. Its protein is CACGGNTYNEQFF.

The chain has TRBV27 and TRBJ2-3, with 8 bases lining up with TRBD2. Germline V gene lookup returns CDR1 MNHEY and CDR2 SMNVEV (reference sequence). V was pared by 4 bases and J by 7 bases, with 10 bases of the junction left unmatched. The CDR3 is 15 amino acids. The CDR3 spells CASSSGGSGAHTQYF. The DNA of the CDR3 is TGTGCCAGCAGTTCGGGTGGTAGCGGGGCCCATACGCAGTATTTT.

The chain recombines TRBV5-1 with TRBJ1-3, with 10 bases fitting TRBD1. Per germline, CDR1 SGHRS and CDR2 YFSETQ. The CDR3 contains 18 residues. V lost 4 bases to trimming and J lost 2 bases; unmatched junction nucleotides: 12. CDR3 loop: CASSPEGGTGDTGNTIYF. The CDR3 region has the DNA TGCGCCAGCAGCCCGGAGGGGGGGACAGGGGATACTGGAAACACCATATATTTT.

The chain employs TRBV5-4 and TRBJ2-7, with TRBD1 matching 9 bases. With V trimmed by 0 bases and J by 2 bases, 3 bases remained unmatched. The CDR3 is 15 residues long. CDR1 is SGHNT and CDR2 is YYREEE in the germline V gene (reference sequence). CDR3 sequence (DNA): TGTGCCAGCAGCTTGGGGGGACAGGGTGCCTACGAGCAGTACTTC. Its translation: CASSLGGQGAYEQYF.

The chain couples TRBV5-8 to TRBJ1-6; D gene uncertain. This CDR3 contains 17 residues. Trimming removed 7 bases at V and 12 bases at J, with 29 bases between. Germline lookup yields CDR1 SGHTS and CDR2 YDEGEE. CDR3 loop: CASFLNGGSGVAKPLHF. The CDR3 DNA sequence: TGTGCCAGCTTCCTGAATGGAGGGAGCGGGGTGGCCAAACCCCTCCACTTT.